The 27 T cell receptor beta chains below were found in one sample sequenced in a study of metastatic and nonmetastatic thyroid tumors. Each patient came to thyroid surgery without any prior treatment (of any kind). Via MiXCR, TCRdb re-called the PCR reads. This sample has approximately 14,000 clones, with 25% to 30% found just once. What was sequenced was tumor tissue. The source of these receptors is a male donor with papillary thyroid cancer or a benign thyroid nodule (not recorded which). Some clones in this sample may be carry-over from other donors' samples.

This clone is a singleton in its sample. CDR3 in DNA: TGCAGTGCTAGAGATTCATCGGGTGCGGGAAGCTCAGGCGAGCAGTACTTC. Translating gives CSARDSSGAGSSGEQYF. The chain links TRBV20-1 to TRBJ2-7, with D maybe TRBD2 (6 bases). Germline V lookup: CDR1 DFQATT, CDR2 SNEGSKA (reference sequence). The CDR3 runs 17 residues. V lost 0 bases to trimming and J lost 6 bases, with 24 bases between them.

The chain links TRBV6-9 to TRBJ1-1; maybe TRBD1 (5 bases). CDR3 length equals 14 residues. V was cut by 4 bases and J by 1 base, with 10 bases left in between. CDR1 is MNHGY and CDR2 is SVAAGI in the germline V gene. CDR3 residues: CASSFQTANTEAFF. In DNA, the CDR3 is TGTGCCAGCAGTTTCCAGACAGCGAACACTGAAGCTTTCTTT.

To note about this clone: Compared with germline, one end of the junction differs, possibly owing to a read error. Other DNA sequences within the sample encode an identical CDR3. The CDR3 DNA reads TGTGCCAGTAGTTTTGGGGGAAGACAAGAGACCCAGTACTTC. Protein sequence: CASSFGGRQETQYF. V usage is TRBV12-3 or TRBV12-4 and J usage is TRBJ2-5, with D possibly called TRBD1 or TRBD2 (5 bases each). CDR3 length equals 14 residues.

This chain links TRBV20-1 with TRBJ2-5, with D possibly being TRBD1 (6 bases). Looked up from germline, CDR1 is DFQATT and CDR2 is SNEGSKA (reference sequence). The ends were cut back, 1 base at V and 2 bases at J, with 14 bases in the middle. The CDR3 has 15 residues. CDR3 residues: CSARVGLGAQETQYF. CDR3 coding DNA: TGCAGTGCTAGAGTAGGCTTGGGGGCGCAAGAGACCCAGTACTTC.

This clone has only a few counts. The rearrangement links TRBV28 to TRBJ2-1; 8 nucleotides line up with TRBD1. CDR1 and CDR2 (germline): MDHEN, SYDVKM. The CDR3 has 13 amino acids. V was pared by 6 bases and J by 6 bases, with 4 bases of the junction left unmatched. The CDR3 sequence is CASRVTGGNEQFF. As DNA, the CDR3 is TGTGCCAGCAGAGTAACAGGGGGCAATGAGCAGTTCTTC.

V and J are TRBV28 and TRBJ2-3; weak D call: TRBD1 (5 bases). Trimming took 5 bases from V and 8 from J, leaving 14 bases between them. The CDR3 loop spans 13 amino acids. Per germline, CDR1 MDHEN and CDR2 SYDVKM. The CDR3 is CASSKQVWGTQYF. The CDR3 DNA reads as TGTGCCAGCAGTAAACAGGTTTGGGGTACGCAGTATTTT. Variable domain in full (rest from reference TRBV28 and TRBJ2-3): DVKVTQSSRYLVKRTGEKVFLECVQDMDHENMFWYRQDPGLGLRLIYFSYDVKMKEKGDIPEGYSVSREKKERFSLILESASTNQTSMYLCASSKQVWGTQYFGPGTRLTVL.

A word on this clone: Its ends do not fully match the called genes, so a read error is possible. V gene TRBV28 combines with J gene TRBJ2-1; D is ambiguous. Per the germline V gene, CDR1 is MDHEN and CDR2 is SYDVKM. The CDR3 has 12 amino acids. CDR3 DNA: TGTGCCACCAACTCACATGGATCTGAGAAGTTCTTC. It encodes CATNSHGSEKFF.

The genes are TRBV30 and TRBJ1-2; D uncertain. V was clipped by 0 bases and J by 5 bases, with 7 bases between them. CDR1 is GTSNPN and CDR2 is SVGIG in the germline V gene (reference sequence). The length of the CDR3 is 12 residues. CDR3 loop: CAWSVRSYGYTF. The CDR3 nucleotides are TGTGCCTGGAGTGTCAGGAGTTATGGCTACACCTTC. Supplemented by reference TRBV30 and TRBJ1-2, the full variable domain reads SQTIHQWPATLVQPVGSPLSLECTVEGTSNPNLYWYRQAAGRGLQLLFYSVGIGQISSEVPQNLSASRPQDRQFILSSKKLLLSDSGFYLCAWSVRSYGYTFGSGTRLTVV.

The sample holds many counts of this clone. This chain connects TRBV15 to TRBJ2-7; 8 bases map to TRBD1. With V trimmed by 6 bases and J by 4 bases, 14 bases remained unmatched. The CDR3 contains 16 residues. Germline CDR1 reads LNHNV; CDR2 reads YYDKDF (reference sequence). The CDR3 spells CATRRTGTGILYEQYF. The CDR3 DNA reads as TGTGCCACCAGGCGGACGGGGACAGGTATTTTATACGAGCAGTACTTC.

J is TRBJ1-2 and V is TRBV18; D is undetermined. CDR1 is KGHSH and CDR2 is LQKENI in the germline V gene. V gave up 2 bases and J gave up 5 bases, with 3 bases separating them. CDR3 length: 11 amino acids. DNA of the CDR3: TGTGCCAGCTCACCAGGGTATGGCTACACCTTC. The encoded protein is CASSPGYGYTF.

The rearrangement links TRBV3-1 to TRBJ1-5, with D hard to call. The CDR3 is 14 amino acids. Germline-derived CDR1 and CDR2 are LGHDT and YNNKEL (reference sequence). The V gene lost 3 bases and the J gene lost 1 base, with 7 bases spanning the gap. The CDR3 loop reads CASSQRQSNQPQHF. CDR3 in DNA: TGTGCCAGCAGCCAGAGACAAAGCAATCAGCCCCAGCATTTT.

This clone came up many times. The J gene is TRBJ2-7, the V gene TRBV18; no clear D. Germline-derived CDR1 and CDR2 are KGHSH and LQKENI. V was cut by 4 bases and J by 7 bases, with 17 bases left in between. The length of the CDR3 is 14 residues. The CDR3 sequence: CASSQTLGPREQYF. DNA for the CDR3: TGTGCCAGCTCACAAACCCTAGGGCCTCGAGAGCAGTACTTC.

This clone was observed many times. The rearrangement links TRBV30 to TRBJ1-1, with 7 bases aligning to TRBD1. V was pared by 4 bases and J by 0 bases, with 2 bases of the junction left unmatched. The CDR3 loop spans 13 amino acids. Germline CDR1 reads GTSNPN; CDR2 reads SVGIG (reference sequence). The CDR3 nucleotides read TGTGCCTGGAAGGGACAGCTGAACACTGAAGCTTTCTTT. Translated, it gives CAWKGQLNTEAFF.

Relative to its sample, this clone is medium-sized (0.01 to 0.1%). The chain recombines TRBV15 with TRBJ2-2; D perhaps matches TRBD2 (6 bases). The CDR3 is made up of 13 amino acids. CDR1 is LNHNV, CDR2 YYDKDF, per germline (reference sequence). The ends were cut back, 1 base at V and 8 bases at J, with 8 bases in the middle. The CDR3 region is CATSRGAGGELFF. The CDR3 region has the DNA TGTGCCACCAGCAGAGGGGCGGGAGGGGAGCTGTTTTTT. Full variable domain (remainder filled in from reference TRBV15 and TRBJ2-2): DAMVIQNPRYQVTQFGKPVTLSCSQTLNHNVMYWYQQKSSQAPKLLFHYYDKDFNNEADTPDNFQSRRPNTSFCFLDIRSPGLGDTAMYLCATSRGAGGELFFGEGSRLTVL.

This clone was seen at least ten times. CDR3 sequence reads: CASSLPTGDSPLHF. DNA for the CDR3: TGTGCCAGCAGTCTCCCCACAGGAGATTCACCCCTCCACTTT. The chain is built from TRBV6-1 and TRBJ1-6, with TRBD1 as a possible D gene (5 bases). The CDR3 has 14 residues. The germline gives CDR1 MNHNS, CDR2 SASEGT. V lost 5 bases and J lost 8, with 13 bases in between.

This clone was counted ten times or more. This chain uses TRBV9 with TRBJ2-5; tentatively, D is TRBD1 or TRBD2 (5 bases each). The CDR3 is 12 residues long. Per germline, CDR1 SGDLS and CDR2 YYNGEE. Trimming removed 4 bases from V and 5 bases from J, with 9 bases in between. This chain's CDR3 is CASSSGTETQYF. The DNA for the CDR3 is TGTGCCAGCAGCTCAGGGACGGAGACCCAGTACTTC.

Ten or more counts support this clone. The sample holds other DNA sequences that translate to the same CDR3. The chain combines TRBV24-1 with TRBJ2-1, with D tentatively TRBD2 (5 bases). CDR1 is KGHDR and CDR2 is SFDVKD in the germline V gene. The CDR3 covers 14 residues. Trimming shortened V by 4 bases and J by 2 bases, and 8 bases separated the two germline ends. Here the CDR3 reads CATSDRAAYNEQFF. The CDR3 DNA reads as TGTGCCACCAGTGACAGAGCGGCCTACAATGAGCAGTTCTTC.

Many counts were recorded for this clone. V is TRBV30 and J is TRBJ1-1; unclear D gene. The V gene lost 0 bases and the J gene lost 0 bases, with 8 bases spanning the gap. Germline V gene sequence: CDR1 GTSNPN, CDR2 SVGIG (reference sequence). CDR3 length: 14 residues. CDR3 amino acids: CAWSVRQLNTEAFF. In DNA, the CDR3 is TGTGCCTGGAGTGTACGGCAGTTGAACACTGAAGCTTTCTTT.

This clone was picked up many times. CDR3 sequence: CALGGTFYNEQFF. CDR3 nucleotides: TGTGCCCTCGGGGGGACATTCTACAATGAGCAGTTCTTC. This chain joins TRBV6-1 and TRBJ2-1, with a tentative D call TRBD2 (7 bases). The CDR3 is 13 residues long. The germline V gene has CDR1 MNHNS and CDR2 SASEGT. Trimming took 11 bases from V and 3 from J, leaving 14 bases between them.

About this clone: Without the conserved terminal phenylalanine or tryptophan, this CDR3 likely stems from a read error. This rearrangement joins TRBV5-1 to TRBJ2-5, with TRBD1 identical over 12 bases. Germline V gene data show CDR1 as SGHRS and CDR2 as YFSETQ. The CDR3 has 16 residues. Unmatched junction bases numbered 11, after V lost 6 bases and J lost 5 bases. CDR3 in amino acids: CASISRGDRGPETQYS. The CDR3, as DNA: TGCGCCAGCATCTCGAGGGGGGACAGGGGGCCGGAGACCCAGTACTCC.

The chain uses TRBV5-1 and TRBJ1-5; D gene uncertain. Germline V gene lookup returns CDR1 SGHRS and CDR2 YFSETQ. V lost 2 bases and J lost 4, with 10 bases in between. The CDR3 is 14 amino acids. In DNA, the CDR3 is TGCGCCAGCAGCTTCACATGCCTTAATCAGCCCCAGCATTTT. The encoded protein is CASSFTCLNQPQHF.

This clone qualifies as medium-sized (0.01 to 0.1%). This rearrangement joins TRBV6-1 to TRBJ1-1; D gene ambiguous. The CDR3 totals 12 residues. CDR1 and CDR2 (germline): MNHNS, SASEGT. Deletions cut 6 bases from V and 6 bases from J, with 11 bases between. CDR3 amino acids: CASSPRIPEAFF. The CDR3 bases are TGTGCCAGCAGCCCCCGGATTCCTGAAGCTTTCTTT.

This clone was recorded many times. This sequence joins TRBV6-1 and TRBJ1-5; TRBD1 agrees at 7 bases. Germline V CDR1 and CDR2: MNHNS, SASEGT. The V segment lost 9 bases and the J segment 5 bases; nucleotides outside the gene matches: 7. The CDR3 contains 13 residues. CDR3 DNA: TGTGCCAGTACAGGGGTTTGGGATCAGCCCCAGCATTTT. It specifies CASTGVWDQPQHF.

This clone has at least ten counts. The chain employs TRBV24-1 and TRBJ2-5, with 9 bases matching TRBD2. The CDR3 is 17 amino acids. The germline gives CDR1 KGHDR, CDR2 SFDVKD. With 0 bases clipped from V and 5 bases from J, the junction kept 9 bases outside the gene matches. The CDR3 nucleotides read TGTGCCACCAGTGATTTGAAAGGGCGGGGGGGCCCGGAGACCCAGTACTTC. Protein sequence: CATSDLKGRGGPETQYF.

This clone was detected ten times or more. This sequence joins TRBV29-1 and TRBJ1-2, with D unresolved. The CDR3 consists of 13 residues. Trimming left V 1 base short and J 3 bases short, with 9 bases between. Germline CDR1 and CDR2: SQVTM and ANQGSEA. CDR3 protein: CSVEAQDDYGYTF. The CDR3 DNA reads TGCAGCGTTGAAGCCCAGGACGACTATGGCTACACCTTC.

This clone ranks as large. This chain links TRBV18 with TRBJ2-2; no reliable D call. Germline CDR1 and CDR2: KGHSH and LQKENI. The length of the CDR3 is 11 residues. Trimming took off 3 bases at V and 5 bases at J, with 1 base between the two ends. CDR3 amino acids: CASSPTGELFF. The DNA for the CDR3 is TGTGCCAGCTCACCGACCGGGGAGCTGTTTTTT.

V gene TRBV20-1 combines with J gene TRBJ1-2; D is uncertain. CDR3 length: 14 residues. Germline V CDR1 and CDR2: DFQATT, SNEGSKA (reference sequence). Deletions cut 1 base from V and 8 bases from J, with 17 bases between. CDR3 bases: TGCAGTGCTAGAGTTGGGTCCGTCCTCGGAGGCTACACCTTC. It translates to CSARVGSVLGGYTF.